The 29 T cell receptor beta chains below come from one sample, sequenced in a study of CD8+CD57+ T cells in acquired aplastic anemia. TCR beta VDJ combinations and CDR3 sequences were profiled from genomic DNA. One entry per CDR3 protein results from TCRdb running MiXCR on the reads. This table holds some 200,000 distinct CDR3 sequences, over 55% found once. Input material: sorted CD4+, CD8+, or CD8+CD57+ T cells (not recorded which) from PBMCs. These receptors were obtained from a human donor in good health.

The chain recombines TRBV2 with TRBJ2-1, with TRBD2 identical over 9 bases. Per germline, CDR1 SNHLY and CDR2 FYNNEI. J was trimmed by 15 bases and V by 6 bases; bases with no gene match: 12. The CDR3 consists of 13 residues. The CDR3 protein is CASSLPGLAHPFF. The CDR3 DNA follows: TGTGCCAGCAGCCTCCCGGGACTAGCTCACCCGTTCTTC. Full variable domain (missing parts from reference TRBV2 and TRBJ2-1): EPEVTQTPSHQVTQMGQEVILRCVPISNHLYFYWYRQILGQKVEFLVSFYNNEISEKSEIFDDQFSVERPDGSNFTLKIRSTKLEDSAMYFCASSLPGLAHPFFGPGTRLTVL.

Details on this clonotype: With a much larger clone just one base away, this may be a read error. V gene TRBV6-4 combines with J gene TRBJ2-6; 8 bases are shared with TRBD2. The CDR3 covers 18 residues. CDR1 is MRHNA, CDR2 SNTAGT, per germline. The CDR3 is CASSDPTGGSAGANVLAF. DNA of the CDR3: TGTGCCAGCAGTGACCCCACGGGAGGGTCGGCTGGGGCCAACGTCCTGGCTTTC.

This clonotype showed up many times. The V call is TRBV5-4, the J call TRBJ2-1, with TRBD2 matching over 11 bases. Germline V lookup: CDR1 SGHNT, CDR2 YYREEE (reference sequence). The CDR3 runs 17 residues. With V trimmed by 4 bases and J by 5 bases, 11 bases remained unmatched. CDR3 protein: CASSPLAGGAENNEQFF. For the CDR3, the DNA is TGTGCCAGCAGCCCCCTAGCGGGAGGAGCCGAAAACAATGAGCAGTTCTTC.

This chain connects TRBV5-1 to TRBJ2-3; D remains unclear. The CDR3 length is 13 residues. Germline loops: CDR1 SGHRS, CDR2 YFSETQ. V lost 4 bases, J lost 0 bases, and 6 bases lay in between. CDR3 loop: CASSVMSTDTQYF. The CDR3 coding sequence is TGCGCCAGCAGCGTGATGAGCACAGATACGCAGTATTTT. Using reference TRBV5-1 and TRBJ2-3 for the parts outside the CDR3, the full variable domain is KAGVTQTPRYLIKTRGQQVTLSCSPISGHRSVSWYQQTPGQGLQFLFEYFSETQRNKGNFPGRFSGRQFSNSRSEMNVSTLELGDSALYLCASSVMSTDTQYFGPGTRLTVL.

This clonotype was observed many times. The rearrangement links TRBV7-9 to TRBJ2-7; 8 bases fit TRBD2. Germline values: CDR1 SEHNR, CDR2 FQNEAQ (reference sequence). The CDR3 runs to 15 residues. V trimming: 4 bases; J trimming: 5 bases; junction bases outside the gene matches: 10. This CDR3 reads CASSSAGTSHNEQYF. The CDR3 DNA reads TGTGCCAGCAGCTCGGCCGGGACTAGTCATAACGAGCAGTACTTC.

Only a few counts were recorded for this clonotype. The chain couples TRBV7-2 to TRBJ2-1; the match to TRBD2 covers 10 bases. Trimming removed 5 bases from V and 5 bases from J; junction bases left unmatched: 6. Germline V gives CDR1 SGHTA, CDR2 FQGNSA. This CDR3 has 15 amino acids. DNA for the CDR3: TGTGCCAGCAGCGTGGGACTAGCGAAGAACAATGAGCAGTTCTTC. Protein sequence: CASSVGLAKNNEQFF. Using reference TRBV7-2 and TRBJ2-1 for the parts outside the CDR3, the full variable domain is GAGVSQSPSNKVTEKGKDVELRCDPISGHTALYWYRQSLGQGLEFLIYFQGNSAPDKSGLPSDRFSAERTGGSVSTLTIQRTQQEDSAVYLCASSVGLAKNNEQFFGPGTRLTVL.

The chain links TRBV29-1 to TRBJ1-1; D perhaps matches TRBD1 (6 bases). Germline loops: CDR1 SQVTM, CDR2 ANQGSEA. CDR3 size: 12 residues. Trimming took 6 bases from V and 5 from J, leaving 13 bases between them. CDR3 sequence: CSVKGGDTEAFF. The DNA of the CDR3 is TGCAGCGTCAAGGGGGGTGATACTGAAGCTTTCTTT. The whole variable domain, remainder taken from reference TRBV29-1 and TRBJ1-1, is SAVISQKPSRDICQRGTSLTIQCQVDSQVTMMFWYRQQPGQSLTLIATANQGSEATYESGFVIDKFPISRPNLTFSTLTVSNMSPEDSSIYLCSVKGGDTEAFFGQGTRLTVV.

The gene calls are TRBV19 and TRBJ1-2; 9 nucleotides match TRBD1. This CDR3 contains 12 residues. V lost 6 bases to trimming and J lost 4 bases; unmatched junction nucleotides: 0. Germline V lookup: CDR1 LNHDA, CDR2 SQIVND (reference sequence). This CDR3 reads CASRTGGYGYTF. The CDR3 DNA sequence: TGTGCCAGTAGGACAGGGGGCTATGGCTACACCTTC. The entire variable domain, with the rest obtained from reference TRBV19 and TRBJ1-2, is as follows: DGGITQSPKYLFRKEGQNVTLSCEQNLNHDAMYWYRQDPGQGLRLIYYSQIVNDFQKGDIAEGYSVSREKKESFPLTVTSAQKNPTAFYLCASRTGGYGYTFGSGTRLTVV.

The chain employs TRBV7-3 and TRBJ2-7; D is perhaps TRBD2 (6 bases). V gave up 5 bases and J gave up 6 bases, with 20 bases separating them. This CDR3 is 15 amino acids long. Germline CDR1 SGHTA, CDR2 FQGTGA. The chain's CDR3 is CASSPFPGTGVEQYF. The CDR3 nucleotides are TGTGCCAGCAGCCCCTTCCCCGGGACGGGAGTCGAGCAGTACTTC.

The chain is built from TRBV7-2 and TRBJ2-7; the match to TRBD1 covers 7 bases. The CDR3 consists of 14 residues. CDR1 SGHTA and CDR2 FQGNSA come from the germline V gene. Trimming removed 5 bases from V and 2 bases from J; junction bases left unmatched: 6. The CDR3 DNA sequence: TGTGCCAGCAGCCCTCCGGGACAGCCCTACGAGCAGTACTTC. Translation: CASSPPGQPYEQYF.

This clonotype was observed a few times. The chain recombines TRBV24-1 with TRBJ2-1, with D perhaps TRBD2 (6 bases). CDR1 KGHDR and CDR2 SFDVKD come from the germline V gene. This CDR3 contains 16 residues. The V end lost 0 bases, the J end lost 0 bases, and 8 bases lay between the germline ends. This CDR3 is CATSDLRGSSYNEQFF. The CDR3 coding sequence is TGTGCCACCAGTGATTTGCGGGGGAGCTCCTACAATGAGCAGTTCTTC.

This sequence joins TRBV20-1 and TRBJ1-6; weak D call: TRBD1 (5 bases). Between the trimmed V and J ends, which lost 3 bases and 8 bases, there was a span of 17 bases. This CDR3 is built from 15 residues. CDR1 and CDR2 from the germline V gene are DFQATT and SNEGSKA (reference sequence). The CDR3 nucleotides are TGCAGTGCTAGTTACCTTGGGGCGGGGGATTCACCCCTCCACTTT. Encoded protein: CSASYLGAGDSPLHF.

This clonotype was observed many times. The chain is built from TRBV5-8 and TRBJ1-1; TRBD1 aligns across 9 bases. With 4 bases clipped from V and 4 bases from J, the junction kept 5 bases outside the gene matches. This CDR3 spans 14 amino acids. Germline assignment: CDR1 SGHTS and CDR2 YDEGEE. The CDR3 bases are TGTGCCAGCAGCCAAGGGACAGGGAGCACTGAAGCTTTCTTT. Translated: CASSQGTGSTEAFF. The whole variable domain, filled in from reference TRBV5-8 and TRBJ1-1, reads EAGVTQSPTHLIKTRGQQATLRCSPISGHTSVYWYQQALGLGLQFLLWYDEGEERNRGNFPPRFSGRQFPNYSSELNVNALELEDSALYLCASSQGTGSTEAFFGQGTRLTVV.

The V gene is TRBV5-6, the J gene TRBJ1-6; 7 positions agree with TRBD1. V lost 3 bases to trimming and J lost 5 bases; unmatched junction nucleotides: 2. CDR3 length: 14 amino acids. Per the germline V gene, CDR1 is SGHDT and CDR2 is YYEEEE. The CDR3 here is CASSSGTDNSPLHF. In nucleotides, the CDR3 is TGTGCCAGCAGCTCCGGGACAGATAATTCACCCCTCCACTTT. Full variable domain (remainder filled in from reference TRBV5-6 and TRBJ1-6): DAGVTQSPTHLIKTRGQQVTLRCSPKSGHDTVSWYQQALGQGPQFIFQYYEEEERQRGNFPDRFSGHQFPNYSSELNVNALLLGDSALYLCASSSGTDNSPLHFGNGTRLTVT.

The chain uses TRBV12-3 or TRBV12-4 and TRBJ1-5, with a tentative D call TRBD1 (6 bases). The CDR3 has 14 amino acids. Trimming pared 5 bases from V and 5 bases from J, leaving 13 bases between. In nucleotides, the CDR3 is TGTGCCAGCAGTGGGAAACAGGGACATCAGCCCCAGCATTTT. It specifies CASSGKQGHQPQHF.

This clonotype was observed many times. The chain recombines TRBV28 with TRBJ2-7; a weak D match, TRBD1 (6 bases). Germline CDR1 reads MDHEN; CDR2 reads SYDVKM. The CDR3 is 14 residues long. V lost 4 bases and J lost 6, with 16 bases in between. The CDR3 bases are TGTGCCAGCAGTTACAGGGTGGTCCCTTCCGAGCAGTACTTC. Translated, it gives CASSYRVVPSEQYF.

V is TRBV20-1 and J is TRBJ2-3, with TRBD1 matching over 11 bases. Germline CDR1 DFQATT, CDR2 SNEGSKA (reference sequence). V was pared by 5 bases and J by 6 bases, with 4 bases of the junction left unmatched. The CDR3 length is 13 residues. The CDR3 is CSAGGQGGDTQYF. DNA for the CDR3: TGCAGTGCTGGGGGACAGGGGGGCGATACGCAGTATTTT.

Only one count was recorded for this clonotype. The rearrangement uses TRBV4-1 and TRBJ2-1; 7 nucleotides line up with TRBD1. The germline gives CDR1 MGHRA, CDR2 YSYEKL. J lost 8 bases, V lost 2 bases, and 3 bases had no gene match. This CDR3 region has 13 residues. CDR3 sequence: CASSQQQGYEQFF. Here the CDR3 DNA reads TGCGCCAGCAGCCAACAACAGGGGTATGAGCAGTTCTTC.

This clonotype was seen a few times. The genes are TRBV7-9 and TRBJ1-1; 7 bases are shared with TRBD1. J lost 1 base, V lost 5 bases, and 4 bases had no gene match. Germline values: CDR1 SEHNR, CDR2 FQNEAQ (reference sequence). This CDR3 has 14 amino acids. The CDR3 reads CASSPWDRNTEAFF. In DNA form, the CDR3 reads TGTGCCAGCAGCCCCTGGGACAGGAACACTGAAGCTTTCTTT. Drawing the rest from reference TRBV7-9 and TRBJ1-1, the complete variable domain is DTGVSQNPRHKITKRGQNVTFRCDPISEHNRLYWYRQTLGQGPEFLTYFQNEAQLEKSRLLSDRFSAERPKGSFSTLEIQRTEQGDSAMYLCASSPWDRNTEAFFGQGTRLTVV.

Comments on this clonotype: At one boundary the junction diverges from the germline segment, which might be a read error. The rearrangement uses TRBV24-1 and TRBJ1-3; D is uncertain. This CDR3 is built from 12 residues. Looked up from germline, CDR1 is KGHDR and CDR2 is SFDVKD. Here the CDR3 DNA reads TGCCCCCCGTCTGGCTCTGGAAACACCATATATTTT. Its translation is CPPSGSGNTIYF.

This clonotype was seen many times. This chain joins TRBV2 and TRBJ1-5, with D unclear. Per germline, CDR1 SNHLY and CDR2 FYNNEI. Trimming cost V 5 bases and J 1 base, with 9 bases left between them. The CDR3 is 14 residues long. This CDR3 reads CASSPLDSNQPQHF. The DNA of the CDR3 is TGTGCCAGCAGTCCGTTGGACAGCAATCAGCCCCAGCATTTT.

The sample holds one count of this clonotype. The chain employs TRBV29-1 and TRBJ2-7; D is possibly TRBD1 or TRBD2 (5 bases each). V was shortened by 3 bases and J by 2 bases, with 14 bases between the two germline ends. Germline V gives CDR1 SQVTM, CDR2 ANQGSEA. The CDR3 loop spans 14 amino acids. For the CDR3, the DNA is TGCAGCGTTGAGGCCGGGGCCAGACCCTACGAGCAGTACTTC. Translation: CSVEAGARPYEQYF.

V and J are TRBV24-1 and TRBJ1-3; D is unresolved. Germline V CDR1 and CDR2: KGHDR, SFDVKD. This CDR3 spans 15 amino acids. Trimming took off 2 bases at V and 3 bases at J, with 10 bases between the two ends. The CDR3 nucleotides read TGTGCCACCAGTGATTGGAGCGAACTTGGAAACACCATATATTTT. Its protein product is CATSDWSELGNTIYF.

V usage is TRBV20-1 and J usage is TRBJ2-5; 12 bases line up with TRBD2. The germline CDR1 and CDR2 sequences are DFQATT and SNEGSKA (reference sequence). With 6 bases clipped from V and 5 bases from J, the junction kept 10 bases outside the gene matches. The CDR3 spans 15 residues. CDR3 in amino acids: CSADGLAGTGETQYF. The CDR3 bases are TGCAGTGCCGATGGACTAGCGGGAACAGGGGAGACCCAGTACTTC.

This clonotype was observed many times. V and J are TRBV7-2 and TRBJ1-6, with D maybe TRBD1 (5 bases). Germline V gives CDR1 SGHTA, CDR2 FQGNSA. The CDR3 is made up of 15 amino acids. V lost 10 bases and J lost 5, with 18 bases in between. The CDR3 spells CATQPGVNNNSPLHF. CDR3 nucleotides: TGTGCCACCCAACCGGGGGTAAATAATAATTCACCCCTCCACTTT.

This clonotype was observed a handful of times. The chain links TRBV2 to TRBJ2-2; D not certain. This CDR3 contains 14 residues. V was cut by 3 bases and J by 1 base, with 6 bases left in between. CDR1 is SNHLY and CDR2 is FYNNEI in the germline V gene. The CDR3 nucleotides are TGTGCCAGCAGTGAGTCTCGGAACACCGGGGAGCTGTTTTTT. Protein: CASSESRNTGELFF. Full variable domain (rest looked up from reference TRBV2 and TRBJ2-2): EPEVTQTPSHQVTQMGQEVILRCVPISNHLYFYWYRQILGQKVEFLVSFYNNEISEKSEIFDDQFSVERPDGSNFTLKIRSTKLEDSAMYFCASSESRNTGELFFGEGSRLTVL.

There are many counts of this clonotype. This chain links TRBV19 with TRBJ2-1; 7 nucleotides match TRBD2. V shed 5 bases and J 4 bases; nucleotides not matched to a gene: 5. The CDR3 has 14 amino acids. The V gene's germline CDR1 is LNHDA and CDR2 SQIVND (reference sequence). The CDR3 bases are TGTGCCAGTAGTCCGAGCGGGGAGTACAATGAGCAGTTCTTC. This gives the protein CASSPSGEYNEQFF.

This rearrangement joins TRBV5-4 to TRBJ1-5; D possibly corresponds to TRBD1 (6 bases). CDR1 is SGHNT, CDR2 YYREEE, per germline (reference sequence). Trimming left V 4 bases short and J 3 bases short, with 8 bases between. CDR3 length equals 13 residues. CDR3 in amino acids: CASSGGANQPQHF. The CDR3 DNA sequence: TGTGCCAGCAGCGGGGGGGCCAATCAGCCCCAGCATTTT.

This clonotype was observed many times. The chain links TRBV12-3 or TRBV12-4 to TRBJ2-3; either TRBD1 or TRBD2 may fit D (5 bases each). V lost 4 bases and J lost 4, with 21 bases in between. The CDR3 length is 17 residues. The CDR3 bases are TGTGCCAGCAGTTCCACTCCGGGACCCGCTAGGGCAGATACGCAGTATTTT. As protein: CASSSTPGPARADTQYF.